The 20 T cell receptor beta chains below were found in one sample sequenced in a study of radiation and T cells in renal cell carcinoma. Time point here: blood 2 weeks post-SBRT. The treatment here: 15 Gy SBRT to primary tumor, nephrectomy 4 weeks later. Method: immunoSEQ multiplex PCR; TCRdb's copy keeps in-frame clones and lacks some. In the table there are some 76,000 clones, 82% of which are singletons. The specimen was blood, collected from a patient whose treatment included radiotherapy and nephrectomy. These receptors originate from a man between 60 and 75 years old with renal cell carcinoma.

This rearrangement joins TRBV9 to TRBJ1-4; tentative D call: TRBD1 (6 bases). The CDR3 is 16 amino acids. The germline V gene has CDR1 SGDLS and CDR2 YYNGEE. Deletions cut 4 bases from V and 6 bases from J, with 19 bases between. CDR3 amino acids: CASSLRGETGHEKLFF. The CDR3 DNA is TGTGCCAGCAGCCTCCGGGGGGAGACAGGACATGAAAAACTGTTTTTT. Complete variable domain (other parts from reference TRBV9 and TRBJ1-4): DSGVTQTPKHLITATGQRVTLRCSPRSGDLSVYWYQQSLDQGLQFLIQYYNGEERAKGNILERFSAQQFPDLHSELNLSSLELGDSALYFCASSLRGETGHEKLFFGSGTQLSVL.

The chain has TRBV11-1 and TRBJ1-4, with D uncertain. CDR1 is SGHAT and CDR2 is FQDESV in the germline V gene (reference sequence). Trimming stripped 5 bases from V and 8 bases from J, with 18 bases between. The CDR3 is 15 amino acids. CDR3 amino acids: CASSPRLGFGEKLFF. DNA for the CDR3: TGTGCCAGCAGCCCGCGACTTGGGTTCGGGGAAAAACTGTTTTTT.

The chain combines TRBV18 with TRBJ2-5; tentatively, D is TRBD2 (6 bases). Germline V gene lookup returns CDR1 KGHSH and CDR2 LQKENI. This CDR3 contains 14 residues. Between the trimmed V and J ends, which lost 2 bases and 5 bases, there was a span of 12 bases. CDR3 nucleotides: TGTGCCAGCTCACCAACGGCCGGGGGTGAGACCCAGTACTTC. This codes for CASSPTAGGETQYF.

This clone has only a few counts. In DNA form, the CDR3 reads TGTGCCAGCACCCTGGGGGGGTCAGCTTTCTTT. The encoded protein is CASTLGGSAFF. V and J are TRBV11-2 and TRBJ1-1; D possibly corresponds to TRBD1 (5 bases). Germline V gene lookup returns CDR1 SGHAT and CDR2 FQNNGV. V shed 7 bases and J shed 10 bases, with 13 bases lying between them. The CDR3 extends over 11 amino acids.

The genes are TRBV15 and TRBJ1-2, with D unresolved. This CDR3 region has 15 residues. The V end lost 0 bases, the J end lost 1 base, and 9 bases lay between the germline ends. Germline CDR1 and CDR2: LNHNV and YYDKDF (reference sequence). The CDR3 sequence: CATSRDRVGNYGYTF. The CDR3 coding sequence is TGTGCCACCAGCAGAGACAGAGTTGGTAACTATGGCTACACCTTC. Full variable domain (outside the CDR3, taken from reference TRBV15 and TRBJ1-2): DAMVIQNPRYQVTQFGKPVTLSCSQTLNHNVMYWYQQKSSQAPKLLFHYYDKDFNNEADTPDNFQSRRPNTSFCFLDIRSPGLGDTAMYLCATSRDRVGNYGYTFGSGTRLTVV.

The chain joins TRBV4-1 to TRBJ2-1; the D gene is possibly TRBD2 (6 bases). This CDR3 contains 16 residues. Germline V lookup: CDR1 MGHRA, CDR2 YSYEKL. V lost 0 bases, J lost 5 bases, and 14 bases lay in between. The chain's CDR3 is CASSQDIWGLNNEQFF. In DNA form, the CDR3 reads TGCGCCAGCAGCCAAGATATATGGGGACTGAACAATGAGCAGTTCTTC.

The chain employs TRBV6-5 and TRBJ2-1; 11 nucleotides line up with TRBD2. This CDR3 is built from 16 residues. Germline lookup yields CDR1 MNHEY and CDR2 SVGAGI. The J segment lost 6 bases and the V segment lost 2 bases, leaving 6 bases of the junction unmatched. CDR3 bases: TGTGCCAGCAGTTACGGCATCCTAGCGGGAGGCAATGAGCAGTTCTTC. Protein: CASSYGILAGGNEQFF.

The V and J genes are TRBV19 and TRBJ2-3, with 8 bases lining up with TRBD2. The germline gives CDR1 LNHDA, CDR2 SQIVND (reference sequence). The CDR3 runs to 13 residues. J was trimmed by 5 bases and V by 4 bases; bases with no gene match: 2. The CDR3 DNA sequence: TGTGCCAGTAGTAGTACTAGCGGAGATACGCAGTATTTT. It encodes CASSSTSGDTQYF.

With regard to this clone: The same CDR3 is also encoded by other DNA sequences in this sample. The V gene is TRBV5-1, the J gene TRBJ1-2, with 7 positions matching TRBD1. This CDR3 is built from 13 residues. In germline, CDR1 is SGHRS, CDR2 YFSETQ. V shed 4 bases, J shed 3 bases, and the junction held 3 bases outside the gene matches. The CDR3 loop is CASSPGGDYGYTF. The CDR3 DNA is TGCGCCAGCAGCCCAGGGGGGGACTATGGCTACACCTTC.

The chain combines TRBV11-1 with TRBJ2-7; 12 bases agree with TRBD1. CDR3 length equals 15 residues. The V gene end was trimmed by 5 bases and the J gene end by 1 base; junction bases not matched to a gene: 3. Germline values: CDR1 SGHAT, CDR2 FQDESV (reference sequence). The CDR3 here is CASSRDRGPSYEQYF. Written as DNA, the CDR3 is TGTGCCAGCAGCCGGGACAGGGGGCCTTCCTACGAGCAGTACTTC.

This clone appeared a few times. Distinct nucleotide sequences in the sample also encode this CDR3. V is TRBV27 and J is TRBJ2-7; perhaps TRBD2 as D (5 bases). CDR1 MNHEY and CDR2 SMNVEV come from the germline V gene (reference sequence). The CDR3 extends over 14 amino acids. Trimming took 2 bases from V and 1 from J, leaving 9 bases between them. The CDR3 loop is CASSLAGRSYEQYF. CDR3 in DNA: TGTGCCAGCAGTTTAGCGGGTCGTTCCTACGAGCAGTACTTC.

This chain uses TRBV10-2 with TRBJ2-1; D is uncertain. Trimming shortened V by 0 bases and J by 6 bases, and 9 bases separated the two germline ends. Germline V lookup: CDR1 WSHSY, CDR2 SAAADI. The CDR3 spans 14 residues. The CDR3 here is CASSESNSFNEQFF. The CDR3 nucleotides read TGCGCCAGCAGTGAGTCGAACAGCTTCAATGAGCAGTTCTTC.

The CDR3, as DNA: TGTGCCAGCAGCTTAACTAGCGGGCCCCCCGATGAGCAGTTCTTC. Protein product: CASSLTSGPPDEQFF. The chain employs TRBV7-2 and TRBJ2-1, with TRBD2 identical over 9 bases. Looked up from germline, CDR1 is SGHTA and CDR2 is FQGNSA. Unmatched junction bases numbered 7, after V lost 2 bases and J lost 8 bases. The CDR3 sequence is 15 residues long.

The rearrangement joins TRBV30 to TRBJ1-5, with D possibly matching TRBD1 (6 bases). This CDR3 spans 13 amino acids. Between the trimmed V and J ends, which lost 5 bases and 5 bases, there was a span of 13 bases. Per the germline V gene, CDR1 is GTSNPN and CDR2 is SVGIG (reference sequence). CDR3 loop: CAWSTGRDQPQHF. The CDR3 DNA reads as TGTGCCTGGTCCACAGGGAGAGATCAGCCCCAGCATTTT.

The chain is built from TRBV15 and TRBJ2-7, with D hard to call. The CDR3 length is 13 residues. V lost 6 bases to trimming and J lost 1 base, with 10 bases between them. The germline gives CDR1 LNHNV, CDR2 YYDKDF (reference sequence). The DNA for the CDR3 is TGTGCCACCAGTCCTGGGAAATCCTACGAGCAGTACTTC. As protein: CATSPGKSYEQYF.

This clone showed up just a few times. The genes are TRBV7-2 and TRBJ2-1, with a possible D match to TRBD2 (5 bases). The germline V gene has CDR1 SGHTA and CDR2 FQGNSA. The V and J ends lost 5 bases and 8 bases respectively, with 19 bases between them. The CDR3 is 15 amino acids. CDR3 in amino acids: CASSPPSVRADEQFF. The CDR3, as DNA: TGTGCCAGCAGCCCCCCTTCGGTGAGGGCGGATGAGCAGTTCTTC.

V is TRBV6-6 and J is TRBJ1-1; 7 bases are a match to TRBD1. V dropped 4 bases and J dropped 5; count of bases not matched to a gene: 4. CDR3 size: 13 residues. Germline V gene sequence: CDR1 MNHNY, CDR2 SVGAGI (reference sequence). As DNA, the CDR3 is TGTGCCAGCAGTTTAACAGGGGAGACTGAAGCTTTCTTT. It translates to CASSLTGETEAFF.

This chain joins TRBV19 and TRBJ2-5; D is possibly TRBD1 or TRBD2 (5 bases each). The germline V and J ends were trimmed by 3 bases and 2 bases, with 19 bases remaining between them. Germline lookup yields CDR1 LNHDA and CDR2 SQIVND (reference sequence). CDR3 length: 17 amino acids. The CDR3 nucleotides read TGTGCCAGTAGTATTGAGTGGGGGTCATCAAATCAAGAGACCCAGTACTTC. Translation: CASSIEWGSSNQETQYF.

The chain joins TRBV30 to TRBJ2-1, with D unclear. The ends were cut back, 2 bases at V and 7 bases at J, with 3 bases in the middle. Germline CDR1 is GTSNPN and CDR2 is SVGIG (reference sequence). The CDR3 is 10 residues long. This CDR3 is CAWSQNEQFF. Here the CDR3 DNA reads TGTGCCTGGAGTCAGAATGAGCAGTTCTTC.

J is TRBJ2-3 and V is TRBV11-2; TRBD2 aligns across 12 bases. The CDR3 consists of 15 residues. Germline V gene lookup returns CDR1 SGHAT and CDR2 FQNNGV. The trim removed 9 bases at V and 2 bases at J, leaving 6 bases unmatched. CDR3 sequence reads: CASRGLAGHTDTQYF. The CDR3 DNA follows: TGTGCCAGTAGGGGACTAGCGGGCCACACAGATACGCAGTATTTT.